This TCR beta chain was sequenced for a study of naive and memory T cell subsets. This CDR3 contains 15 residues. V dropped 7 bases and J dropped 5 bases, with 20 bases sitting between them. Germline V gene lookup returns CDR1 MNHEY and CDR2 SVGEGT. An equimolar mix of two oligonucleotides served as the beta constant-region primer for TRBC1 and TRBC2. Using its own MiXCR run on the UMI-ligation and nested PCR reads, TCRdb lists one record per CDR3 protein. The sample yields 150,000 or so distinct CDR3 sequences, approximately 15% seen once. The V call is TRBV6-2 or TRBV6-3, the J call TRBJ2-5; tentatively, D is TRBD1 (5 bases). Material: naive CD4+ T cells from blood. The clonotype originates from a human donor in good health. CDR3 region: CASTPPGRATETQYF. The CDR3 bases are TGTGCCAGCACCCCCCCGGGCAGGGCAACGGAGACCCAGTACTTC.